The clone carrying this T cell receptor (beta chain) rates as medium-sized. Antigen unknown. This record comes from a study of lung T cells in sarcoidosis with Löfgren's syndrome. About the research overall: Sarcoidosis features CD4+ T cell accumulation in bronchoalveolar lavage fluid. Overall study results and limits: Versus controls, Löfgren's syndrome patients reportedly showed TRAV12-1 and TRBV2 as most expanded. Shared TRAV12-1 and TRBV2 CDR3 motifs were reported across several patients.

CDR1 is MNHEY and CDR2 is SMNVEV in the germline V gene (reference sequence). Trimming shortened V by 5 bases and J by 4 bases, and 17 bases separated the two germline ends. The CDR3 has 15 amino acids. TCRdb re-analysed the reads in MiXCR, keeping a single row per CDR3 protein. The data show fewer than 25,000 distinct CDR3 sequences, roughly 21% seen once. Sequenced input: CD4+ T cells from bronchoalveolar lavage. V and J are TRBV27 and TRBJ1-1, with a possible D match to TRBD1 (6 bases). This TCR was sampled from a human donor with sarcoidosis (Löfgren's syndrome or another form), or a control subject (not recorded which). CDR3 residues: CASSVLRGLGTEAFF. In DNA form, the CDR3 reads TGTGCCAGCAGTGTCCTCAGGGGACTAGGCACTGAAGCTTTCTTT.